The count of the clone carrying this T cell receptor (beta chain) is one. This sample was included in a study of control samples from healthy donors and cancer patients. CDR3 length equals 15 residues. Between the trimmed V and J ends, which lost 0 bases and 6 bases, there was a span of 15 bases. Germline CDR1 and CDR2: SGHAT and FQNNGV. Data came from immunoSEQ multiplex PCR; TCRdb stores just in-frame clones and leaves some out. The table has about 59,000 clones, under 95% seen once. Sequencing was carried out using PBMCs. This sequence joins TRBV11-2 and TRBJ2-7; perhaps TRBD1 as D (5 bases). This TCR was sampled from a middle-aged man with colorectal cancer. CDR3 protein: CASSLDSGHGREQYF. The DNA for the CDR3 is TGTGCCAGCAGCTTAGACTCAGGGCATGGTCGCGAGCAGTACTTC.